This T cell receptor beta chain stems from a study of blood T cell repertoires in COVID-19. Study-level information: Samples came from the United States, Italy and Spain, spanning acute and convalescent COVID-19.

V lost 4 bases and J lost 2, with 14 bases in between. This CDR3 is built from 15 residues. The germline gives CDR1 SGHDT, CDR2 YYEEEE. Data came from immunoSEQ multiplex PCR; TCRdb stores just in-frame clones and leaves some out. In the table there are about 130,000 clones, 79% of which are singletons. The J gene is TRBJ2-3, the V gene TRBV5-6; a weak D match, TRBD2 (7 bases). Sequenced material: peripheral blood. The TCR originated in a man between 35 and 55 years old with active or convalescent COVID-19. CDR3 protein: CASSTRGGPTDTQYF. CDR3 nucleotides: TGTGCCAGCAGCACGAGGGGGGGGCCCACAGATACGCAGTATTTT.